This record looks at one T cell receptor beta chain sequence and its context. There is no known antigen for this receptor. Base qualities are missing; no much larger clone stands one base away. The data originate from a study of blood T cells in healthy people across ages (dated by TCRdb to about 2015). About the investigation overall: In model experiments, template switching captured roughly one uniquely barcoded TCR beta cDNA molecule for every two T cells. To avoid experimental bias, donors of different ages were spread randomly across the sequencing lanes. Using deep sequencing normalized with unique cDNA molecular identifiers, the study measured how TCR beta repertoire diversity changes with age. Donors were grouped into four age groups: young (average 16 years), middle-aged (39), aged (around 66) and long-lived (82). Two additional independent replicas of 1 million unique cDNA reads from the same blood draw were analyzed for two donors (one aged 18 to 30 and one aged 80 or older).

Systemically healthy Caucasian individuals from Russia, 39 in total and aged 6 to 90 years, were included as donors. Ten milliliters of peripheral blood were drawn from each donor into EDTA-treated Vacutainer tubes. Ficoll-Paque density-gradient centrifugation was used to isolate PBMCs, with at least 6.5 million per sample. Trizol reagent was used to extract total RNA from PBMCs, with at least 5 micrograms per sample. For every donor, flow cytometry on a PBMC aliquot measured the percentage of naive CD45RAhigh/CD27high T cells. The method behind the library was 5' RACE. Sequencing took place on an Illumina HiSeq 2500. A second PCR of about 7 to 12 cycles was run with a J-beta primer mix and a sample-barcoded 5' primer. A template-switch 5' adaptor carrying 12 random nucleotides introduced a unique molecular identifier onto each TCR beta cDNA molecule. At least 3 million CDR3-containing paired-end reads were obtained from each sample. The Mint cDNA synthesis kit, primed by a TRBC-specific oligonucleotide, was used to synthesize first-strand cDNA from all RNA. Following uracil-DNA glycosylase treatment, all cDNA underwent a first 18-cycle PCR with the universal primers M1SS and BC2_uni_R. Turning to the authors' computational methods: For normalization, 1 million high-quality reads, each with a distinct molecular identifier, were randomly selected from each sample. Reads sharing molecular identifiers were discarded rather than binned into consensus sequences. CDR3 identification, clonotype clustering and error correction used MiTCR with a Q25 quality threshold and the strictest error-elimination algorithm. A nonparametric unseen species model using Euler transformation provided a lower-bound estimate of total TCR beta diversity. TCRdb ran its own pipeline on the public reads, namely fastp trimming at Q25 and MiXCR clone calling, and kept in-frame beta chains. Entries that share a CDR3 protein sequence are merged under the most common genes and DNA. What appears here as the V and J calls and clone size reflects TCRdb's work, not the paper's. This sample comprises approximately 810,000 distinct CDR3 sequences, around 30% of them detected only once. The ten top clones hold roughly a sixth of the sample.

CDR1 and CDR2 were assigned from the germline V gene as SGHRS and YFSETQ. The CDR3 numbers 16 residues from cysteine through phenylalanine. Kept here is only the CDR3 DNA, which spans 48 bases and is read in frame from base 1. For this chain, trimming is 4 bases at the V end and 0 bases at the J end, and the number of junction bases without a gene match is 7. Overall study results and their limits: Observed TCR beta diversity per million T cells fell roughly linearly with age, and a significant reduction was already apparent by age around 44. Estimates of total diversity based on one million sequenced T cells were considered lower bounds and underestimates. Since profiling was done on bulk unsorted PBMCs, naive and antigen-experienced compartments could not be conclusively compared. Compared with the aged group, the long-lived group had more naive CD4+ T cells, fewer expanded clones and increased TCR diversity, suggesting age selection. Donor CMV infection status was unknown, potentially confounding age-related changes in expanded clonotypes. The percentage of naive T cells measured by flow cytometry correlated strongly with observed TCR beta diversity.

Source material: blood. The sequence links TRBV5-1 to TRBJ2-3; TRBD1 matches 8 bases in the middle. This TCR derives from a woman older than 75 in good health. The DNA sequence is as follows: TGCGCCAGCAGCGCGGGGACAGGCACTAGCACAGATACGCAGTATTTT. Its coded protein is CASSAGTGTSTDTQYF.